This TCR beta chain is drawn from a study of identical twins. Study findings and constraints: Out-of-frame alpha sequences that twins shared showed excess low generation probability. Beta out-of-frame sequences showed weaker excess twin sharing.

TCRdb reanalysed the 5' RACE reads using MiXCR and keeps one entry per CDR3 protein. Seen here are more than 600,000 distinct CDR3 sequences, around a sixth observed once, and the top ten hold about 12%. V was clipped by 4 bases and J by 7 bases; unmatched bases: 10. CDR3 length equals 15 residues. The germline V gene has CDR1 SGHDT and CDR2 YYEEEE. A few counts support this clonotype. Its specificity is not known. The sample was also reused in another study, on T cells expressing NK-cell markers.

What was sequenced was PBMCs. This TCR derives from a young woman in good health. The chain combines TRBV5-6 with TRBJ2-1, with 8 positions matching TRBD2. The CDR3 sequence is CASSQGGLAWNEQFF. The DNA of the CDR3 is TGTGCCAGCAGCCAGGGAGGACTAGCTTGGAATGAGCAGTTCTTC. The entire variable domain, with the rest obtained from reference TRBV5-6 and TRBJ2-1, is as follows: DAGVTQSPTHLIKTRGQQVTLRCSPKSGHDTVSWYQQALGQGPQFIFQYYEEEERQRGNFPDRFSGHQFPNYSSELNVNALLLGDSALYLCASSQGGLAWNEQFFGPGTRLTVL.